This T cell receptor beta chain derives from a study of cytomegalovirus exposure and HLA in healthy donors. For this clone: Its specificity is not known.

Germline V lookup: CDR1 SGHRS, CDR2 YFSETQ. The CDR3 totals 15 residues. V was cut by 0 bases and J by 0 bases, with 8 bases left in between. General study findings and limits: Reported performance of the classifier showed diagnosis of cytomegalovirus status with high specificity and sensitivity.

Method: immunoSEQ multiplex PCR; TCRdb's copy keeps in-frame clones and lacks some. This table has 110,000 to 150,000 clones, nearly 90% appearing once. The sequenced sample was PBMCs. This chain connects TRBV5-1 to TRBJ2-3; D not certain. The TCR comes from a woman under 30 in good health and CMV-seropositive. The DNA for the CDR3 is TGCGCCAGCAGCTTGGCCCCCACTAGCACAGATACGCAGTATTTT. Protein product: CASSLAPTSTDTQYF.